This T cell receptor (beta chain) was found in a study of tumor and adjacent non-tumor tissue in lung cancer. Turning to the study itself: Patients comprised about a dozen adenocarcinoma, a couple of squamous cell carcinoma and 1 small cell lung cancer.

No cell sorting was done before RNA was extracted from the tissue. The normal lung tissue was taken more than 3 cm from the tumor edge. Donors were chemotherapy-naive, newly diagnosed lung cancer surgical patients in China, August–late 2014. A modified ARM-PCR protocol with three rounds of nested PCR amplified TCRbeta. Using its own MiXCR run on the multiplex PCR reads, TCRdb lists one record per CDR3 protein. The sample has around 60,000 distinct CDR3 sequences, about 61% seen once. The CDR3 loop spans 12 amino acids. Germline CDR1 reads SQVTM; CDR2 reads ANQGSEA. Comments on this clonotype: At one boundary the junction diverges from the germline segment, which might be a read error.

The clonotype comes from a man between 65 and 85 years old with non-small cell lung cancer. This chain joins TRBV29-1 and TRBJ2-2, with a tentative D call TRBD2 (5 bases). The material sequenced was distant non-tumor lung tissue. The CDR3 loop reads CIAGRTAGELLF. CDR3 nucleotide sequence: TGCATCGCGGGCCGTACGGCCGGGGAGCTGCTTTTT.